A selection of T cell receptor beta chains follows, all from one sample in a study of T cells in tumors after PD-1 blockade. Here immunoSEQ multiplex PCR was the method, and the copy in TCRdb shows in-frame clones only, minus some. Of around 35,000 clones in the sample, roughly four fifths were seen once. This sample comprised PBMCs, obtained after anti-PD-1 treatment. The receptor source for this set is a human donor with basal cell carcinoma. CDR3s include the opening cysteine and the closing phenylalanine or tryptophan. The D gene is left open where the match is weak. The size field is filled for only some rows; it gives once, few, many or a size class.

v_call: TRBV25-1
d_call: .
j_call: TRBJ2-3
clone_size: .
cdr3_aa: CASIGRDTQYF
cdr3_nt: TGTGCCAGCATTGGTCGGGATACGCAGTATTTT

v_call: TRBV30
d_call: .
j_call: TRBJ2-6
clone_size: once
cdr3_aa: CAWIHPGKGGANVLTF
cdr3_nt: TGTGCCTGGATCCACCCGGGTAAGGGTGGGGCCAACGTCCTGACTTTC

v_call: TRBV19
d_call: TRBD1
j_call: TRBJ2-7
clone_size: .
cdr3_aa: CASSRTGSNEQYF
cdr3_nt: TGTGCCAGTAGCCGGACAGGGAGTAACGAGCAGTACTTC

v_call: TRBV24-1
d_call: .
j_call: TRBJ2-3
clone_size: .
cdr3_aa: CATSDLPKADTQYF
cdr3_nt: TGTGCCACCAGTGATTTGCCAAAGGCAGATACGCAGTATTTT

v_call: TRBV18
d_call: TRBD2
j_call: TRBJ2-2
clone_size: .
cdr3_aa: CASSPSGGSNTGELFF
cdr3_nt: TGTGCTAGCTCCCCCAGCGGGGGGTCGAACACCGGGGAGCTGTTTTTT

v_call: TRBV5-5
d_call: TRBD1
j_call: TRBJ2-3
clone_size: .
cdr3_aa: CASSWGQGAGGTDTQYF
cdr3_nt: TGTGCCAGCAGCTGGGGACAGGGGGCCGGCGGCACAGATACGCAGTATTTT

v_call: TRBV7-2
d_call: .
j_call: TRBJ1-4
clone_size: .
cdr3_aa: CASSAQPLHANEKLFF
cdr3_nt: TGTGCCAGCAGCGCACAGCCCCTACACGCTAATGAAAAACTGTTTTTT

v_call: TRBV30
d_call: .
j_call: TRBJ1-6
clone_size: .
cdr3_aa: CAWSEQENSPLHF
cdr3_nt: TGTGCCTGGAGTGAGCAGGAGAATTCACCCCTCCACTTT

v_call: TRBV5-6
d_call: TRBD1
j_call: TRBJ1-5
clone_size: .
cdr3_aa: CASSLGQGAVQPQHF
cdr3_nt: TGTGCCAGCAGCTTGGGACAGGGGGCTGTTCAGCCCCAGCATTTT

v_call: TRBV5-6
d_call: .
j_call: TRBJ1-4
clone_size: .
cdr3_aa: CASSYPSGEKLFF
cdr3_nt: TGTGCCAGCAGCTACCCAAGCGGTGAAAAACTGTTTTTT

v_call: TRBV7-9
d_call: TRBD2
j_call: TRBJ2-1
clone_size: .
cdr3_aa: CASSSLAGGGEQFF
cdr3_nt: TGTGCCAGCAGCTCCCTAGCGGGAGGAGGTGAGCAGTTCTTC

v_call: TRBV18
d_call: TRBD2
j_call: TRBJ2-2
clone_size: .
cdr3_aa: CASSPLGGFNTGELFF
cdr3_nt: TGTGCCAGCTCACCGCTGGGGGGGTTCAACACCGGGGAGCTGTTTTTT

v_call: TRBV5-1
d_call: .
j_call: TRBJ2-1
clone_size: few
cdr3_aa: CASSLEGSYNEQFF
cdr3_nt: TGCGCCAGCAGCTTGGAAGGGTCCTACAATGAGCAGTTCTTC

v_call: TRBV7-2
d_call: .
j_call: TRBJ2-2
clone_size: .
cdr3_aa: CASSLKGGGSETGELFF
cdr3_nt: TGTGCCAGCAGCTTGAAGGGGGGCGGGAGTGAGACCGGGGAGCTGTTTTTT

v_call: TRBV14
d_call: .
j_call: TRBJ1-2
clone_size: .
cdr3_aa: CASSQRLGGYTF
cdr3_nt: TGTGCCAGCAGCCAAAGACTCGGCGGCTACACCTTC

v_call: TRBV10-3
d_call: .
j_call: TRBJ2-7
clone_size: .
cdr3_aa: CAIRETGSYEQYF
cdr3_nt: TGTGCCATCAGGGAGACAGGCTCCTACGAGCAGTACTTC

v_call: TRBV9
d_call: .
j_call: TRBJ1-4
clone_size: .
cdr3_aa: CASSVGPGGEKLFF
cdr3_nt: TGTGCCAGCAGCGTAGGACCGGGCGGCGAAAAACTGTTTTTT

v_call: TRBV28
d_call: TRBD1
j_call: TRBJ2-2
clone_size: .
cdr3_aa: CASSATGVSTGELFF
cdr3_nt: TGTGCCAGCAGCGCAACAGGGGTTAGCACCGGGGAGCTGTTTTTT

v_call: TRBV7-2
d_call: .
j_call: TRBJ2-4
clone_size: .
cdr3_aa: CASSLVVDLAKNIQYF
cdr3_nt: TGTGCCAGCAGCTTAGTGGTGGATCTAGCCAAAAACATTCAGTACTTC

v_call: TRBV7-2
d_call: .
j_call: TRBJ1-1
clone_size: few
cdr3_aa: CASILTYGVTEAFF
cdr3_nt: TGTGCCAGCATCTTAACTTACGGGGTGACTGAAGCTTTCTTT

v_call: TRBV7-2
d_call: .
j_call: TRBJ2-1
clone_size: .
cdr3_aa: CASSQRQASITQFF
cdr3_nt: TGTGCCAGCAGCCAGAGACAGGCCAGCATTACGCAGTTCTTC

v_call: TRBV5-4
d_call: .
j_call: TRBJ2-3
clone_size: .
cdr3_aa: CASSKSPQRTDTRYF
cdr3_nt: TGTGCCAGCAGTAAGAGTCCACAGCGCACGGATACGCGGTATTTT

v_call: TRBV6-1
d_call: .
j_call: TRBJ1-5
clone_size: .
cdr3_aa: CASSERALSNQPQHF
cdr3_nt: TGTGCCAGCAGTGAGAGGGCACTAAGCAATCAGCCCCAGCATTTT

v_call: TRBV19
d_call: .
j_call: TRBJ1-1
clone_size: .
cdr3_aa: CASSLQGMNTEAFF
cdr3_nt: TGTGCCAGTAGTTTGCAGGGTATGAACACTGAAGCTTTCTTT

v_call: TRBV6-5
d_call: .
j_call: TRBJ1-1
clone_size: .
cdr3_aa: CASSPGPRSTEAFF
cdr3_nt: TGTGCCAGCAGTCCCGGACCCAGGAGCACTGAAGCTTTCTTT

v_call: TRBV5-4
d_call: TRBD2
j_call: TRBJ2-1
clone_size: .
cdr3_aa: CASSSLAGGDNEQFF
cdr3_nt: TGTGCCAGCAGCTCCCTAGCGGGGGGGGATAATGAGCAGTTCTTC

v_call: TRBV12-3/TRBV12-4
d_call: .
j_call: TRBJ2-7
clone_size: few
cdr3_aa: CASSRDSYEQYF
cdr3_nt: TGTGCCAGCAGCAGAGACAGCTACGAGCAGTACTTC

v_call: TRBV2
d_call: .
j_call: TRBJ1-5
clone_size: .
cdr3_aa: CASRAANQPQHF
cdr3_nt: TGTGCCAGCAGGGCAGCAAATCAGCCCCAGCATTTT

v_call: TRBV19
d_call: .
j_call: TRBJ2-3
clone_size: .
cdr3_aa: CASSIALRRGTTDTQYF
cdr3_nt: TGTGCCAGTAGTATAGCATTAAGGCGGGGAACCACAGATACGCAGTATTTT

v_call: TRBV12-5
d_call: TRBD1
j_call: TRBJ1-2
clone_size: .
cdr3_aa: CASGLVFTGGDYGYTF
cdr3_nt: TGTGCTAGTGGTTTGGTATTTACAGGGGGTGACTATGGCTACACCTTC

v_call: TRBV19
d_call: .
j_call: TRBJ2-1
clone_size: .
cdr3_aa: CASSISVGRSYNEQFF
cdr3_nt: TGTGCCAGTAGTATATCGGTGGGGCGCTCCTACAATGAGCAGTTCTTC

v_call: TRBV4-3
d_call: TRBD2
j_call: TRBJ2-2
clone_size: .
cdr3_aa: CASSPGLAGGRTGELFF
cdr3_nt: TGCGCCAGCAGCCCGGGACTAGCGGGGGGGCGCACCGGGGAGCTGTTTTTT

v_call: TRBV7-2
d_call: TRBD1
j_call: TRBJ1-3
clone_size: .
cdr3_aa: CASSSGQLRGNTIYF
cdr3_nt: TGTGCCAGCAGCTCGGGACAGCTGAGGGGAAACACCATATATTTT